This TCR beta chain was retrieved from a study of graft-versus-host responses after intestinal transplantation. Dividing CFSE-low CD3+CD4+ and CD3+CD8+ responders were isolated by sorting after the reaction. The repertoire was sequenced with immunoSEQ multiplex PCR; TCRdb's copy has only in-frame clones and lacks some. The data hold around 19,000 clones, with about a third observed a single time. This clone was detected a few times. An end of the junction does not agree with germline; a read error may underlie this. Study-level results: Individuals carrying graft-donor T cell macrochimerism showed high graft-versus-host to host-versus-graft clonal ratios in allografts.

The CDR3 contains 14 residues. Germline lookup yields CDR1 SGHVS and CDR2 FNYEAQ. The chain couples TRBV7-6 to TRBJ2-1, with 7 bases matching TRBD2. This specimen was alloreactive CD4+ T cells from a mixed lymphocyte reaction culture, taken before transplantation. Subset meaning: CFSE-low proliferating T cells sorted from roughly six-day pre-transplant mixed lymphocyte reaction (GvH or HvG direction). The receptor was derived from a human patient who was an organ donor for intestinal transplantation. CDR3 protein: CASSKGLAYNEQFF. CDR3 coding DNA: TGTGCTAGCAGCAAAGGACTAGCCTACAATGAGCAGTTCTTC.